These T cell receptor beta chains were read from a single sample in a study of CD8 T cells in Susac syndrome. One entry per CDR3 protein, called by TCRdb with MiXCR from the immunoSEQ multiplex PCR reads. The sample lists roughly 110,000 distinct CDR3 sequences; roughly 95% were seen once. Sequenced material: CD8+ T cells from PBMCs. These receptors all stem from a human donor with Susac syndrome. CDR3s include the opening cysteine and the closing phenylalanine or tryptophan. A D gene is named only where the DNA matches it firmly. For some rows the clone size is stated as once, few or many, or as a class when expanded; others skip it.

TRBJ1-2 - once TRBV27 CASSLLSGEGYTF TGTGCCAGCAGTTTACTGTCTGGTGAGGGCTACACCTTC
TRBJ1-2 - - TRBV25-1 CASSDRAPRYGYTF TGTGCCAGCAGTGACCGGGCCCCACGATATGGCTACACCTTC
TRBJ1-1 - - TRBV20-1 CSASGGHGDNTEAFF TGCAGTGCTAGTGGAGGTCACGGGGATAACACTGAAGCTTTCTTT
TRBJ2-1 - - TRBV20-1 CSAGENEQFF TGCAGTGCAGGTGAAAATGAGCAGTTCTTC
TRBJ2-7 TRBD1 - TRBV5-1 CASSSPGQTYEQYF TGCGCCAGCAGCTCACCGGGACAGACCTACGAGCAGTACTTC
TRBJ2-7 TRBD2 - TRBV5-6 CASSVAGELYEQYF TGTGCCAGCAGCGTAGCGGGAGAACTCTACGAGCAGTACTTC
TRBJ2-2 - - TRBV19 CASTIGGTGELFF TGTGCCAGTACCATAGGGGGGACCGGGGAGCTGTTTTTT
TRBJ2-2 TRBD2 - TRBV3-1 CASSQGERGVTGELFF TGTGCCAGCAGCCAAGGCGAGCGGGGGGTCACCGGGGAGCTGTTTTTT
TRBJ2-7 TRBD2 - TRBV27 CATRTSLYEQYF TGTGCCACACGGACTAGCCTCTACGAGCAGTACTTC
TRBJ2-7 TRBD2 few TRBV6-1 CASSTGLAGEQYF TGTGCCAGCAGCACAGGACTAGCAGGGGAGCAGTACTTC
TRBJ2-2 TRBD1 - TRBV7-9 CASSFRQGANTGELFF TGTGCCAGCAGCTTTAGACAGGGGGCGAACACCGGGGAGCTGTTTTTT
TRBJ2-4 - - TRBV5-1 CASSPGRGPPYF TGCGCCAGCAGCCCAGGGCGGGGCCCTCCGTACTTC
TRBJ1-2 - - TRBV7-8 CASSLESASSVEGNHYGYTF TGTGCCAGCAGCTTAGAGTCAGCGTCATCGGTCGAGGGGAACCACTATGGCTACACCTTC
TRBJ2-5 TRBD1 - TRBV12-3/TRBV12-4 CASSLGGTGAPQYF TGTGCCAGCAGTTTAGGGGGGACAGGGGCCCCCCAGTACTTC
TRBJ2-1 TRBD2 - TRBV4-3 CASSPQRGGYNEQFF TGCGCCAGCAGCCCCCAGCGGGGTGGCTACAATGAGCAGTTCTTC
TRBJ2-1 - - TRBV4-1 CASSPLGAHNEQFF TGCGCCAGCAGCCCCCTGGGGGCCCACAATGAGCAGTTCTTC
TRBJ2-2 - - TRBV3-1 CASSPSLGSTGELFF TGTGCCAGCAGCCCTAGTTTGGGGAGCACCGGGGAGCTGTTTTTT
TRBJ1-1 - - TRBV4-3 CASSQERTLDTEAFF TGCGCCAGCAGCCAAGAGCGGACACTGGACACTGAAGCTTTCTTT
TRBJ2-2 - - TRBV27 CASSPLSGTGELFF TGTGCCAGCAGTCCGTTATCCGGCACCGGGGAGCTGTTTTTT
TRBJ1-1 - few TRBV19 CASSRGLNTEAFF TGTGCCAGTAGTAGGGGTTTGAACACTGAAGCTTTCTTT
TRBJ2-1 TRBD2 - TRBV4-3 CASSQDDGAGGLGSNEQFF TGCGCCAGCAGCCAAGATGACGGAGCGGGGGGCCTTGGGAGCAATGAGCAGTTCTTC
TRBJ2-4 - - TRBV18 CASSPPGGPAKNIQYF TGTGCCAGCTCACCACCGGGGGGCCCCGCCAAAAACATTCAGTACTTC
TRBJ2-7 - - TRBV4-3 CASSQALGKSSYEQYF TGCGCCAGCAGCCAAGCCTTAGGGAAGAGCTCCTACGAGCAGTACTTC
TRBJ2-5 - - TRBV13 CASSSMSTETQYF TGTGCCAGCAGCTCAATGTCCACGGAGACCCAGTACTTC
TRBJ2-2 TRBD1 - TRBV6-5 CASSSTRGHTGELFF TGTGCCAGCAGTTCCACCAGGGGGCATACCGGGGAGCTGTTTTTT
TRBJ2-1 - - TRBV5-6 CASSLALPEQFF TGTGCCAGCAGCTTGGCCCTCCCTGAGCAGTTCTTC
TRBJ1-5 TRBD1 - TRBV9 CASSETGDPYQPQHF TGTGCCAGCAGCGAGACAGGGGACCCCTATCAGCCCCAGCATTTT
TRBJ2-3 - - TRBV19 CARDTRGQRTDTQYF TGTGCCAGGGATACGCGGGGGCAGCGCACAGATACGCAGTATTTT
TRBJ1-6 - - TRBV2 CASSEGVGNSPLHF TGTGCCAGCAGTGAGGGGGTAGGGAATTCACCCCTCCACTTT
TRBJ2-1 TRBD2 - TRBV20-1 CSAPASGRSSYNEQFF TGCAGTGCTCCCGCTAGCGGTAGATCCTCCTACAATGAGCAGTTCTTC
TRBJ2-7 TRBD1 - TRBV20-1 CSASNRDRFYEQYF TGCAGTGCTAGCAACCGGGACAGGTTCTACGAGCAGTACTTC
TRBJ1-1 - - TRBV5-4 CASSEQGGGNEAFF TGTGCCAGCAGCGAACAGGGAGGCGGCAATGAAGCTTTCTTT
TRBJ1-2 TRBD1 - TRBV15 CATSTADRTHYGYTF TGTGCCACCAGCACGGCGGACAGGACTCACTATGGCTACACCTTC
TRBJ2-5 - - TRBV27 CASSPLGAEETQYF TGTGCCAGCAGTCCCCTCGGGGCGGAAGAGACCCAGTACTTC
TRBJ2-7 - once TRBV12-3/TRBV12-4 CASTTTVQGSYEQYF TGTGCCAGCACCACGACCGTGCAGGGTTCCTACGAGCAGTACTTC
TRBJ1-5 - once TRBV19 CASTTGLNEFNQPQHF TGTGCCAGTACCACGGGACTCAACGAATTTAATCAGCCCCAGCATTTT
TRBJ2-1 - - TRBV7-6 CASSLAGLEQFF TGTGCCAGCAGCTTAGCGGGACTTGAGCAGTTCTTC
TRBJ2-3 TRBD2 - TRBV6-5 CASSSSLLAGTSTDTQYF TGTGCCAGCAGTTCGAGTTTACTAGCGGGGACCAGCACAGATACGCAGTATTTT
TRBJ2-7 - - TRBV7-9 CASSSTGLYEQYF TGTGCCAGCAGCTCCACAGGGTTATACGAGCAGTACTTC
TRBJ1-1 - - TRBV20-1 CSATKGQQNTEAFF TGCAGTGCGACAAAGGGACAACAGAACACTGAAGCTTTCTTT
TRBJ2-7 - - TRBV29-1 CSVEDSSSYEQYF TGCAGCGTTGAAGACAGTAGCTCCTACGAGCAGTACTTC
TRBJ1-1 - once TRBV18 CASSPPTRNTEAFF TGTGCCAGCTCACCACCGACCCGGAACACTGAAGCTTTCTTT
TRBJ1-1 TRBD1 - TRBV9 CASSAPAGTGAEAFF TGTGCCAGCAGCGCCCCCGCCGGGACAGGGGCTGAAGCTTTCTTT
TRBJ2-1 - - TRBV12-3/TRBV12-4 CASSSLRDYNEQFF TGTGCCAGCAGTTCATTGAGGGACTACAATGAGCAGTTCTTC
TRBJ2-1 - - TRBV2 CASSWTPLQAGGYEQFF TGTGCCAGCAGTTGGACCCCTCTACAGGCAGGAGGTTATGAGCAGTTCTTC
TRBJ2-1 TRBD2 - TRBV3-1 CASSHGTSGYNEQFF TGTGCCAGCAGCCACGGGACTAGCGGATACAATGAGCAGTTCTTC
TRBJ2-7 - - TRBV15 CATSRDSGLEYEQYF TGTGCCACCAGCAGAGATTCGGGACTCGAATACGAGCAGTACTTC
TRBJ2-1 TRBD2 - TRBV7-9 CASSRTSGGNNEQFF TGTGCCAGCAGCCGCACTAGCGGGGGGAACAATGAGCAGTTCTTC
TRBJ1-1 - few TRBV25-1 CASSLVNTEAFF TGTGCCAGCAGTTTAGTGAACACTGAAGCTTTCTTT